One T cell receptor beta chain is described in this entry. Its specificity is unknown. Clones were sequenced by immunoSEQ multiplex PCR, and TCRdb holds only the in-frame ones, with some missing. Seen here are roughly 140,000 clones, roughly 89% observed once, and the top ten hold less than 6%. This entry is derived from a study of Ad26.COV2.S vaccination and SARS-CoV-2 variants. Study results and limitations: Substantial breadth was reportedly displayed by spike-specific CD8+ and CD4+ T cell responses after vaccination. Comparability of non-spike TCR breadth was observed across vaccine and placebo recipients. Estimates derived from TCR breadth and depth analyses may have underestimated total T cell responses.

The CDR3 totals 17 residues. Germline lookup yields CDR1 WSHSY and CDR2 SAAADI. Trimming left V 2 bases short and J 0 bases short, with 14 bases between. The V and J genes are TRBV10-2 and TRBJ2-1; no clear D gene. This receptor was obtained from a human donor who had recovered from COVID-19. The source was peripheral blood, collected after recovery from COVID-19. CDR3 bases: TGCGCCAGCAGTGAGCCGAACGACTGGGACTCCTACAATGAGCAGTTCTTC. Its protein is CASSEPNDWDSYNEQFF.